The rows below give T cell receptor beta chains drawn from one sample of a study of T cells in Graves' hyperthyroidism and ophthalmopathy. Using its own MiXCR run on the multiplex PCR reads, TCRdb lists one record per CDR3 protein. The table has more than 350,000 distinct CDR3 sequences, 15% seen once. Input material: blood. The source is a woman aged 55-70 years with Graves' ophthalmopathy. The CDR3 runs from the conserved cysteine through the conserved F or W. The order of the fields is CDR3 length, J gene, D gene, V gene, clone size, CDR3 DNA, CDR3 protein. A D gene is named only where the DNA matches it firmly. Clone sizes are given selectively: once, few, many, or a class where the clone is expanded.

>14|TRBJ2-7|TRBD2|TRBV20-1|-
TGCAGTGCTAGAGGTGGGACTAGCGGGAACGAGCAGTACTTC
CSARGGTSGNEQYF
>16|TRBJ1-3|-|TRBV20-1|few
TGCAGTGCTAGAAATTTGGACAGATCCTCTGGAAACACCATATATTTT
CSARNLDRSSGNTIYF
>18|TRBJ2-7|TRBD2|TRBV25-1|-
TGTGCCAGCAGTTTCAATCCCGGGACTAGCGGGGGAACCTACGAGCAGTACTTC
CASSFNPGTSGGTYEQYF
>14|TRBJ2-7|-|TRBV9|-
TGTGCCAGCAGCGTAGGATTTGGTTCCTACGAGCAGTACTTC
CASSVGFGSYEQYF
>16|TRBJ1-5|-|TRBV7-2|-
TGTGCCAGCAGCTTATTGGGGGCGCCGAGCAATCAGCCCCAGCATTTT
CASSLLGAPSNQPQHF
>15|TRBJ1-1|TRBD1|TRBV18|many
TGTGCCAGCTCACCCCCGACAGGGAGTTATACTGAAGCTTTCTTT
CASSPPTGSYTEAFF
>16|TRBJ1-5|TRBD1|TRBV7-2|many
TGTGCCAGCAGCTCGGACAGGGGGCAAAGCAATCAGCCCCAGCATTTT
CASSSDRGQSNQPQHF
>12|TRBJ2-1|-|TRBV20-1|many
TGCAGTGCGCTAGGAGGGGGCAATGAGCAGTTCTTC
CSALGGGNEQFF
>18|TRBJ2-7|TRBD1|TRBV28|few
TGTGCCAGCAGGGCTGGGGGGACAGGGTTAAGGAGCTCCTACGAGCAGTACTTC
CASRAGGTGLRSSYEQYF
>15|TRBJ2-3|TRBD2|TRBV29-1|many
TGCAGCGTGACGGGCGCGGGAGGGACCACAGATACGCAGTATTTT
CSVTGAGGTTDTQYF
>14|TRBJ1-2|TRBD1|TRBV30|many
TGTGCTCTTCAATTGGACAGGGGGCTCTATGGCTACACCTTC
CALQLDRGLYGYTF
>15|TRBJ1-2|-|TRBV12-3/TRBV12-4|many
TGTGCCAGCAGTCCCAGGAGGGTCGTCGGCTATGGCTACACCTTC
CASSPRRVVGYGYTF
>14|TRBJ1-2|TRBD1|TRBV18|few
TGTGCCAGCTCCCCCACAGGGGGCGGAGACGGCTACACCTTC
CASSPTGGGDGYTF
>14|TRBJ1-1|-|TRBV12-3/TRBV12-4|-
TGTGCCAGCACCCGGGACGGGGGAAACACTGAAGCTTTCTTT
CASTRDGGNTEAFF
>14|TRBJ2-1|TRBD2|TRBV3-1|many
TGTGCCAGCAGCACTAGCGGGAGGGCCAATGAGCAGTTCTTC
CASSTSGRANEQFF
>12|TRBJ2-1|-|TRBV3-1|few
TGTGCCAGCAGCCACACTAGGAATGAGCAGTTCTTC
CASSHTRNEQFF
>18|TRBJ2-1|TRBD2|TRBV11-1|many
TGTGCCAGCAGCGCCGGGACTAGCGGGAGCGCCTCCTACAATGAGCAGTTCTTC
CASSAGTSGSASYNEQFF
>16|TRBJ1-1|-|TRBV3-1|many
TGTGCCAGCAGCCAATCCCGCACCGGAGGGAACACTGAAGCTTTCTTT
CASSQSRTGGNTEAFF
>17|TRBJ2-1|TRBD2|TRBV5-6|-
TGTGCCAGCAGCTGGAGGACTAGCGGGAAAAACGACAATGAGCAGTTCTTC
CASSWRTSGKNDNEQFF
>14|TRBJ2-1|TRBD1|TRBV28|many
TGTGCCAGCAGTCCCGGGACAGGGGGCTTTGAGCAGTTCTTC
CASSPGTGGFEQFF
>14|TRBJ1-1|TRBD1|TRBV9|few
TGTGCCAGCAGCTCACGGGCAGGGGGCACTGAAGCTTTCTTT
CASSSRAGGTEAFF
>13|TRBJ2-7|TRBD2|TRBV28|-
TGTGCCAGCAGTTTAGGGGGGGGGTGGGAGCAGTACTTC
CASSLGGGWEQYF
>16|TRBJ1-5|TRBD1|TRBV20-1|many
TGCAGTGCCCGAGGTCGACAGGGTCATGGCAATCAGCCCCAGCATTTT
CSARGRQGHGNQPQHF
>14|TRBJ2-7|-|TRBV5-6|once
TGTGCCAGCAGCGGCGGGACGGCGACCTACGAGCAGTACTTC
CASSGGTATYEQYF
>14|TRBJ2-5|TRBD1|TRBV28|many
TGTGCCAGCAACCCCGGACAGGTTGGAGAGACCCAGTACTTC
CASNPGQVGETQYF
>16|TRBJ2-7|TRBD2|TRBV5-1|many
TGCGCCAGCAGCTTGGCGCGGGAGGGCCCCTCCTACGAGCAGTACTTC
CASSLAREGPSYEQYF
>12|TRBJ2-7|-|TRBV30|many
TGTGCCTGGAGCTATACAGGCTACGAGCAGTACTTC
CAWSYTGYEQYF
>19|TRBJ2-6|TRBD2|TRBV6-1|-
TGTGCCAGCAGTTTACCGGGACTAGCGGGCTACTCTGGGGCCAACGTCCTGACTTTC
CASSLPGLAGYSGANVLTF
>15|TRBJ2-3|TRBD1|TRBV12-3/TRBV12-4|-
TGTGCCAGCAGTTTCGGGGGACAGGGAGGAGATACGCAGTATTTT
CASSFGGQGGDTQYF
>13|TRBJ1-5|-|TRBV11-2|many
TGTGCCAGCAGCCGGGGAGTAGATCAGCCCCAGCATTTT
CASSRGVDQPQHF
>12|TRBJ2-5|TRBD1|TRBV10-1|many
TGCGCCAGCATGGGACAGGGAGGGACCCAGTACTTC
CASMGQGGTQYF
>15|TRBJ2-3|-|TRBV19|-
TGTGCCAGTAGTATACCTGGGTCGGGCACAGATACGCAGTATTTT
CASSIPGSGTDTQYF
>17|TRBJ2-7|TRBD2|TRBV5-8|-
TGTGCCAGCAGCACCCGGACTAGCGGGAGTTGGATCAACGAGCAGTACTTC
CASSTRTSGSWINEQYF
>16|TRBJ2-7|TRBD1|TRBV20-1|many
TGCAGTGCCCCCCCGCCCCCGGGCAGGGGGTCCTACGAGCAGTACTTC
CSAPPPPGRGSYEQYF
>14|TRBJ2-2|-|TRBV4-1|few
TGCGCCAGCAGCCAACCTGGGAGAACCGGGGAGCTGTTTTTT
CASSQPGRTGELFF
>13|TRBJ1-6|TRBD1|TRBV28|many
TGTGCCAGCAGCCTGACAGGGAATTCACCCCTCCACTTT
CASSLTGNSPLHF